Given below is one T cell receptor beta chain in context. The antigen is undetermined. The source of the sample is a study of CXCR3-negative and CXCR3-positive naive CD8 T cells. Study findings and constraints: For CXCR3-positive naive cells, TRB CDR3s were more hydrophobic than those of CXCR3-negative naive cells.

Libraries were UMI-labeled 5' RACE TRB cDNA. TCRdb reprocessed the 5' RACE reads and reports one entry per CDR3 protein, with no DNA. This repertoire comprises under 150,000 distinct CDR3 sequences; its ten largest clones make up 0.41%. CDR3 length equals 14 residues. Germline V gives CDR1 DFQATT, CDR2 SNEGSKA (reference sequence). Sequenced sample: naive CXCR3+ CD8+ T cells from blood. Subset of the sample: CD45RO-CCR7+CD27+CD95- naive CD8+ T cells expressing CXCR3 (TNR3+). This TCR was sampled from a human donor in good health. Some clones in this sample may be carry-over from other donors' samples. The chain links TRBV20-1 to TRBJ2-7. CDR3 sequence: CSAGRRGSSYEQYF.